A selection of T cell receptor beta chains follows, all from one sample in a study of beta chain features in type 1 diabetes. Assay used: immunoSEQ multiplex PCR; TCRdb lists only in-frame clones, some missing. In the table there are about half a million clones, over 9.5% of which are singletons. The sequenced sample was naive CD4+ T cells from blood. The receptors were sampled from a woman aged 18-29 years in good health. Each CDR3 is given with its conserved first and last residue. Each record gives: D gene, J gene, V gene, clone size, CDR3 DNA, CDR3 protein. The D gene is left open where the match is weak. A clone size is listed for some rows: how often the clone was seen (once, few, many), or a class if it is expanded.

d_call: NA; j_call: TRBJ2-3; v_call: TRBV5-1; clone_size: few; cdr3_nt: TGCGCCAGCAGCTTGGGGGGATTCACAGATACGCAGTATTTT; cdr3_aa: CASSLGGFTDTQYF
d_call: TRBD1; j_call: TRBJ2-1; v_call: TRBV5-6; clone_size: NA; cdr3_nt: TGTGCCAGCAGGCGGGACAGGGATCCTGAGCAGTTCTTC; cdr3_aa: CASRRDRDPEQFF
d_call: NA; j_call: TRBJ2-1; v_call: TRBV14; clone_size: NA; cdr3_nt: TGTGCCAGCAGCCTCGTAGATGAGCAGTTCTTC; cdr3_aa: CASSLVDEQFF
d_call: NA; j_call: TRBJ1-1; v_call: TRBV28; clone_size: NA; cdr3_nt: TGTGCCAGTTGGTGGGGGGCTCGCGCTGAAGCTTTCTTT; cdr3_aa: CASWWGARAEAFF
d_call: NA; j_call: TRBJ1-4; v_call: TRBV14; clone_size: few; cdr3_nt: TGTGCCAGCAGCCAAGTTGTGACCGATCTATTGTTTTTT; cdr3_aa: CASSQVVTDLLFF
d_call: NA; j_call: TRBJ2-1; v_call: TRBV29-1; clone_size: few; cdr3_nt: TGCAGCGTTAGGGGGGTCCTCTCCTACAATGAGCAGTTCTTC; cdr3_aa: CSVRGVLSYNEQFF
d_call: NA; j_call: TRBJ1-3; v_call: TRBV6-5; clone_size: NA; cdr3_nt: TGTGCCAGCAGTTGGGGAGACAGGAGCTCTGGAAACACCATATATTTT; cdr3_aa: CASSWGDRSSGNTIYF
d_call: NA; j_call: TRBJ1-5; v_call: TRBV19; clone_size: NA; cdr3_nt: TGTGCCAGTAAGCGTGGCCAAGGGCCCCAGCATTTT; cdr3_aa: CASKRGQGPQHF
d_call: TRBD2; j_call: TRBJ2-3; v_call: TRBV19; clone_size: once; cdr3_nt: TGTGCCAGTAGTCCTCGCGGGGGGTGGTCAGATACGCAGTATTTT; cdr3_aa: CASSPRGGWSDTQYF
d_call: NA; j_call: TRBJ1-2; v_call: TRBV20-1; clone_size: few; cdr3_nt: TGCAGTGGAGGGGTAAACTATGGCTACACCTTC; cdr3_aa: CSGGVNYGYTF
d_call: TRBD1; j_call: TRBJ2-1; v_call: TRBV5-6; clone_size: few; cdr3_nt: TGTGCCAGCAGCGGAGACAGGGCTAATGAGCAGTTCTTC; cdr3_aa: CASSGDRANEQFF
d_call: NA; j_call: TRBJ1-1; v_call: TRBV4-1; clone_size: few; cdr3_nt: TGCGCCAGCAGCCAAGCCGGACACTACACTGAAGCTTTCTTT; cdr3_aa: CASSQAGHYTEAFF
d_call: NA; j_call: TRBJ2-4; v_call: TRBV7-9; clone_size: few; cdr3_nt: TGTGCCAGCAGCTTAGGCCCGACCCTTCAGTACTTC; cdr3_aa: CASSLGPTLQYF
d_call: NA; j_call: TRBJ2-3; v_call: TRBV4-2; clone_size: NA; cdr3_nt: TGTGCCAGCAGCCAAGATCAGGTGGATACGCAGTATTTT; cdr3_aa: CASSQDQVDTQYF